This paragraph reports one T cell receptor (beta chain). Its antigen remains undetermined. The CDR3 goes from the cysteine to the phenylalanine over 13 residues. Solely the CDR3 DNA is kept, with 39 bases framed from the first base. The germline V gene supplies CDR1 SGHDT and CDR2 YYEEEE. The V and J ends are trimmed by 1 base and 5 bases, leaving 6 bases between them. The receptor library was made with the immunoSEQ multiplex PCR assay. For the multiplex PCR, a mixture combining 60 forward primers for TCR Vbeta segments and 13 reverse primers for TCR Jbeta segments was used. The CDR3 region of rearranged TCR beta genes was amplified from genomic DNA by a multiplex PCR assay. The amplified TCR beta libraries were sequenced on the Illumina HiSeq System as 87-base-pair reads. Under the source paper's analysis protocol: A later analysis tallied 80 million to 95 million unique TCR beta chains across the 700 or so repertoires, and 10 million to 11 million of those chains were shared by two or more donors. A nearest-neighbor algorithm error-corrected the raw reads and collapsed the reads into unique sequences, merging closely related sequences to remove PCR and sequencing errors. CDR3 sequences were aligned to IMGT reference sequences to assign V, D and J gene segments. Each retained sequence needed at least a six-nucleotide match to both a V gene segment and a J gene segment. Rearrangements were classified as productive when the CDR3 lacked stop codons and remained in frame with V and J, and all other rearrangements were classified as non-productive. Following IMGT convention, CDR3 was defined as the stretch from the second conserved V-encoded cysteine up to the conserved J-encoded phenylalanine. The earlier analysis of about 590 of the donors excluded sequences that lacked an unambiguous match to a single V gene segment. An earlier analysis of almost 600 of the donors classified V segments as functional when productive rearrangements were above 56.7% and as segregating when the standard deviation between donors was above 5%. A statistical classification framework was built to diagnose cytomegalovirus status from the catalog of TCR beta chain sequences. V and J gene assignment, in a later analysis, came from comparing TCR nucleotide sequences with IMGT/GENE-DB human TR gene sequences. Using the TCRdist pipeline, a later analysis assigned CDR3 sequences along with most-parsimonious VDJ recombination scenarios. In a later analysis, each TCR beta chain was defined by its CDR3 amino acid sequence together with its V-gene family, and reads without a unique V-gene family were excluded. As a way to deal with suspected cross-contamination and a sequencing artifact, a later analysis dropped more than 500 nucleotide sequences that were highly shared and had low generation probability. In a later analysis, a clonal expansion index was calculated for each public chain from normalized within-repertoire ranks of inferred template counts. A later analysis computed generation probabilities with a VDJ recombination model fitted to out-of-frame rearrangements, and checked the results against IGoR. A later analysis scored TCR-TCR, TCR-HLA and TCR-CMV co-occurrence with hypergeometric tests, applying a repertoire-size bias correction to TCR pairs. False discovery rates were estimated in a later analysis by permuting HLA or CMV assignments 20 times. A later analysis grouped co-occurring TCRs with DBSCAN, adding TCRdist sequence similarity when clustering within HLA-allele-positive subsets. For co-occurrence clustering, repertoires with fewer than 30,000 or more than 120,000 public chains were excluded, along with a handful of repertoires with anomalous nucleotide sharing. Here the immuneACCESS table is served through TCRdb, limited to in-frame sequences with V and J called. Missing clones are a known gap in these copies; in checked studies unresolved V genes cover under half, and the rest lacks a known reason. V, J and clone size are taken as reported in that table, and D and trimming were inferred from the DNA itself. This sample's listing comprises 90,000 to 120,000 clones. About 0.59% of the sample is taken by the ten largest.

This entry comes from a study of cytomegalovirus exposure and HLA in healthy donors (dated by TCRdb to about 2017). Regarding the complete study: In an earlier analysis of roughly 500 of the donors, about 270 Gb of sequence data and 95 million to 130 million unique TCR beta sequences from about 179 million T cells were reported. An early release covering just under 650 HLA-typed donors comprised approximately 300 gigabases of sequencing data and around 80 million unique TCR sequences. Of the approximately 370 genotyped donors, less than 85% were placed in the genetic ancestry cluster associated with self-reported Caucasian donors. The aim of the study was to test whether cataloging public T cell receptors could identify signatures of past pathogen exposure. The study profiled the T cell repertoires of hundreds of subjects by immunosequencing and related them to cytomegalovirus serostatus. Besides the first cohort of around 700 subjects, a separate validation cohort made up of roughly 120 different subjects was used. The study combined high-throughput TCR immunosequencing, statistical association of individual TCRs with disease status, and machine learning to predict cytomegalovirus infection status. A later analysis re-examined previously published TCR beta repertoires from 500 to 700 donors and added high-resolution HLA genotyping to investigate patterns of TCR occurrence. In the later analysis, no new phenotypic data were used to find candidate immune exposures; instead, reliance was placed on TCR beta sequences and their occurrence across donors. An earlier analysis of several hundred of the donors applied high-throughput TCR beta sequencing to assess whether each TCR beta V gene segment acted as functional or pseudogenic. Alongside the repertoire data, information on donor age, sex, ethnicity and CMV serostatus was compiled. In a later genetic analysis, genome-wide SNP genotypes for about 60% of the 666 donors were used, and that subset was treated as a discovery cohort. Every discovery cohort repertoire had been produced on one sequencing platform. Class I and class II HLA loci were covered by the typing at four-digit resolution. Typing coverage differed by locus: A, B, C, DRB1 and DQB1 were typed in roughly 620-630 donors, DQA1 in approximately 520, DPA1 in around 580, and DPB1 in about 450. About 5 DR-DQ haplotypes were handled as single units for association and clustering, since linkage in the cohort was strong. Among around 400 genotyped donors of the cohort, an average of about 240,000 unique TCR beta nucleotide sequences was sequenced per donor, of which roughly 18% were non-productive.

The cohort comprised around 700 healthy bone marrow donors. At the time of sampling, every cohort member was nominally healthy, though immune exposures that went unrecorded were likely present. The donor was CMV seronegative and belonged to the group of over 350 seronegative cohort members. A peripheral blood sample was provided by each donor, and peripheral blood mononuclear cells were used for TCR beta sequencing. Genomic DNA was extracted from the blood cell samples with the Qiagen DNeasy Blood Extraction Kit. Beyond this particular receptor, the publication reports: Because counts were too low, 15 or so rarely observed V segments, including chromosome 9 orphons, were excluded from the earlier analysis of 587 of the donors. A later genetic analysis associated a missense DCLRE1C variant with V-gene and J-gene trimming of TCR beta chains, and an independent cohort replicated the association. Only TCR beta chains were sequenced in this cohort, and the absence of alpha or paired-chain data limited detectable features. Most TCR sequences were observed very rarely across donors, whereas some public TCRs were present in many individuals. In a later analysis, TCR association rates were found to vary across HLA loci, with the most associated TCRs seen for DRB1 alleles and the fewest for HLA-C alleles. A further reported finding was that TCR beta sequences accurately predicted the HLA-A and HLA-B alleles for most subjects in the first cohort. In a later analysis, HLA-associated TCR beta chains showed more clonal expansion and lower generation probabilities than non-associated chains that were equally common. The only immune exposure information available for the cohort was CMV serostatus. Linkage disequilibrium might explain the correlated functional status among segregating V segments, but an unknown experimental factor could not be ruled out. In an earlier analysis of approximately 590 of the donors, most TCR beta V segments appeared in productive rearrangements about 87% or about 30% of the time, broadly matching IMGT annotations. Because HLA typing was unavailable for some donors at each locus, only the typed subset was used in association tests. In a later analysis, most CMV-associated TCR beta chains were found to appear HLA-restricted, with HLA associations seemingly driven largely by CMV exposure. A total of 150 or so TCR beta chains were listed by the study as associated with cytomegalovirus. The sequencing pipeline was judged likely to have produced a cluster of highly shared sequence variants as a technical artifact. Specific HLA alleles were associated with 15,000 to 20,000 TCR beta sequences at a false discovery rate of 0.05 in a later analysis. Several of the top co-occurrence clusters appeared to be linked to parvovirus B19, influenza, CMV and Epstein-Barr virus, according to a later analysis. The classifier was reported to diagnose cytomegalovirus status with high specificity and sensitivity in both the original and validation cohorts. Presence/absence analyses assumed roughly uniform sequencing depth across donors, an assumption that may not hold. The authors suggested that the approach could potentially be generalized to other disease states and immunological phenotypes. According to a later genetic analysis, donors in an Asian-associated ancestry cluster had fewer N-insertions in productive TCRs than the roughly 670-donor mean. In vitro tests confirmed that a few of the cytomegalovirus-associated TCR beta chains recognize cytomegalovirus antigens. Some IMGT-functional V segments, including TRBV6-2 and TRBV6-3, could not be told apart with the 87-base-pair reads, so those segments were excluded. When HLA alleles, especially DR and DQ, strongly co-occurred, attributing TCR associations to individual alleles was difficult.

This receptor was taken from a man in his fifties in good health and CMV-seronegative. The sequenced sample was PBMCs. The receptor chain draws on TRBV5-6 and TRBJ1-4; no D gene call is confident. The DNA sequence reads TGTGCCAGCAGCTTGCTGAGAAATGAAAAACTGTTTTTT. It specifies CASSLLRNEKLFF.